The clone carrying this T cell receptor beta chain was detected a few times. This CDR3 contains 13 residues. CDR1 MDHEN and CDR2 SYDVKM come from the germline V gene. Trimming took off 5 bases at V and 7 bases at J, with 14 bases between the two ends. This sample is drawn from a study of T-cell reconstitution after alpha-beta-depleted transplantation in children. Unique molecular identifiers were incorporated when the TCRbeta library was constructed. Each CDR3 protein is one row after TCRdb ran MiXCR on the PCR reads. This table holds hundreds of thousands of distinct CDR3 sequences, roughly 13% found once.

The chain combines TRBV28 with TRBJ1-1, with D uncertain. Source: PBMCs, taken before TCRalphabeta/CD19-depleted stem cell transplant. The TCR comes from a girl aged 2 to 10 with congenital amegakaryocytic thrombocytopenia, due to receive a stem cell transplant. The CDR3 here is CASSPPDGGEAFF. CDR3 nucleotides: TGTGCCAGCAGTCCCCCGGACGGAGGTGAAGCTTTCTTT.